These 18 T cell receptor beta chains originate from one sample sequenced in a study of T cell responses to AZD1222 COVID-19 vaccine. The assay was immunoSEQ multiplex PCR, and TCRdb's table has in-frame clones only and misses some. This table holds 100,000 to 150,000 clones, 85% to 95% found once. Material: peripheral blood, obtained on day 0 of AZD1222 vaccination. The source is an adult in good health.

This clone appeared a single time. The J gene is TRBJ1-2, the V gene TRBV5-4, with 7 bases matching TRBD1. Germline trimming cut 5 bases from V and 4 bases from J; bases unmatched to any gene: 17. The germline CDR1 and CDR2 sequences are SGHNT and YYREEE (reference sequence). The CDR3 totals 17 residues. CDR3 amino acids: CASSQRTARWDSYGYTF. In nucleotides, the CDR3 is TGTGCCAGCAGTCAACGCACGGCACGATGGGACAGCTATGGCTACACCTTC.

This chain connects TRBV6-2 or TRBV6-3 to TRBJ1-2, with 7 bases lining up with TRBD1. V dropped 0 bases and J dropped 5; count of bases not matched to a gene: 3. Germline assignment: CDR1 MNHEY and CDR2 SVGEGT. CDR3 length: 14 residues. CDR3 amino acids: CASSYSGQTYGYTF. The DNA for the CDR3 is TGTGCCAGCAGTTACTCGGGACAGACTTATGGCTACACCTTC.

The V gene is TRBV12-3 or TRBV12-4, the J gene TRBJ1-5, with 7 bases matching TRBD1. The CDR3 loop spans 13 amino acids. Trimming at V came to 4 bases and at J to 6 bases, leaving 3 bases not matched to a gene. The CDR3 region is CASSSGGGQPQHF. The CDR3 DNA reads TGTGCCAGCAGTTCAGGGGGTGGTCAGCCCCAGCATTTT.

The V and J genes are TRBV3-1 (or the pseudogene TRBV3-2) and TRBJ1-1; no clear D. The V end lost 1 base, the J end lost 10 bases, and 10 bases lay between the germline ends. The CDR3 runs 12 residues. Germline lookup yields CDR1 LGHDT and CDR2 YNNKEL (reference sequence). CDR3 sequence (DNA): TGTGCCAGCAGCCAAGGTCGGGGTGGAGCTTTCTTT. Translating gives CASSQGRGGAFF.

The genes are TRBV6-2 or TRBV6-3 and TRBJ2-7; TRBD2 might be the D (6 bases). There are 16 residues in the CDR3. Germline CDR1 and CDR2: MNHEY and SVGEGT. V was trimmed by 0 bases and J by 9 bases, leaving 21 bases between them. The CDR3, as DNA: TGTGCCAGCAGTTACTCGAATCTACTAGCTGGTGACGCGCAGTACTTC. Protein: CASSYSNLLAGDAQYF.

This CDR3 reads CASRSQGVTDTQYF. CDR3 sequence (DNA): TGTGCCAGCAGGTCGCAGGGAGTCACAGATACGCAGTATTTT. The chain recombines TRBV5-4 with TRBJ2-3; D possibly uses TRBD1 or TRBD2 (5 bases each). This CDR3 has 14 amino acids. The germline gives CDR1 SGHNT, CDR2 YYREEE (reference sequence). The V and J ends lost 5 bases and 2 bases respectively, with 12 bases between them.

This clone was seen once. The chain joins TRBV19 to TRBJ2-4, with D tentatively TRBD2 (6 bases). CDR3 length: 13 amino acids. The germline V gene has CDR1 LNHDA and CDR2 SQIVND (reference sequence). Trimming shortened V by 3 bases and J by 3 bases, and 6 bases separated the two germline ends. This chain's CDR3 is CASSIGGKNIQYF. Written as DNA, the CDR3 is TGTGCCAGTAGTATCGGGGGCAAAAACATTCAGTACTTC.

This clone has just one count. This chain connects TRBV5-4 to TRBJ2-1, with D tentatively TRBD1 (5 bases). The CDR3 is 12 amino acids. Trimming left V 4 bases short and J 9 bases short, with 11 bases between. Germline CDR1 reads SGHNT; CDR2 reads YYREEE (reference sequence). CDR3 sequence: CASSDRLGEQFF. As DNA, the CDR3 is TGTGCCAGCAGCGACAGATTGGGTGAGCAGTTCTTC.

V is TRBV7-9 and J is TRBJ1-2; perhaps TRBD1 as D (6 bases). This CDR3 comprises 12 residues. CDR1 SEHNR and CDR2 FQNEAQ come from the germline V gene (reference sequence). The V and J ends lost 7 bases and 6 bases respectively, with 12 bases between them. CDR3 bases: TGTGCCAGCACCGAAGGGGGGGATGGCTACACCTTC. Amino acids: CASTEGGDGYTF. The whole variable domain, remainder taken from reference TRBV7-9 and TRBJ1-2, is DTGVSQNPRHKITKRGQNVTFRCDPISEHNRLYWYRQTLGQGPEFLTYFQNEAQLEKSRLLSDRFSAERPKGSFSTLEIQRTEQGDSAMYLCASTEGGDGYTFGSGTRLTVV.

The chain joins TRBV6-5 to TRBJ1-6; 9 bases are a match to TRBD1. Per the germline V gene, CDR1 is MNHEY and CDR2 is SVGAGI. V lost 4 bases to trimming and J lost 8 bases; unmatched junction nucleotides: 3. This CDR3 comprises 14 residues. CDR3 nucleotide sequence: TGTGCCAGCAGTTTACGGGACAGGGATTCACCCCTCCACTTT. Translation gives CASSLRDRDSPLHF.

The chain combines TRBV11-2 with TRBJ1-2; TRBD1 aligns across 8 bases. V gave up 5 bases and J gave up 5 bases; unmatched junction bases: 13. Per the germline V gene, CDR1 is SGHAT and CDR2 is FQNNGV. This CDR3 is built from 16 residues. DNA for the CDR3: TGTGCCAGCAGCCGGCTGGACAGGGCGAGTCGGTATGGCTACACCTTC. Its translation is CASSRLDRASRYGYTF.

The DNA for the CDR3 is TGCGCCAGCAGCTTAGAGGTGGGGCGGGACGAGCAGTACTTC. This translates into CASSLEVGRDEQYF. The chain has TRBV5-1 and TRBJ2-7; D is possibly TRBD1 or TRBD2 (5 bases each). CDR3 length: 14 amino acids. Germline assignment: CDR1 SGHRS and CDR2 YFSETQ. V lost 2 bases, J lost 5 bases, and 14 bases lay in between.

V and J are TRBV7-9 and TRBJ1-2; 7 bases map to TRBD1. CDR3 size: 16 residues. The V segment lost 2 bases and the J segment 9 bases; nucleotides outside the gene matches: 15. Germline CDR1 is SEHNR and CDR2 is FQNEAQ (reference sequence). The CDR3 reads CASSLPVSGDSLSYTF. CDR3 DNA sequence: TGTGCCAGCAGCTTACCTGTGTCCGGGGACAGCCTTAGCTACACCTTC.

Here the CDR3 reads CASSLEGHDNSPLHF. In DNA form, the CDR3 reads TGTGCCAGCAGCTTAGAGGGACACGATAATTCACCCCTCCACTTT. The V and J genes are TRBV11-2 and TRBJ1-6, with D possibly being TRBD1 (6 bases). This CDR3 comprises 15 residues. The V and J ends lost 0 bases and 5 bases respectively, with 8 bases between them. Germline lookup yields CDR1 SGHAT and CDR2 FQNNGV.

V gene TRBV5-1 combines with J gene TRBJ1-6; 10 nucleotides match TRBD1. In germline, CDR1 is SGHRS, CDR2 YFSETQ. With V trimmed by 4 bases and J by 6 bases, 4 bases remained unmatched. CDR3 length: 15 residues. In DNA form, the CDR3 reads TGCGCCAGCAGCCCCGGGACAGGGGTTAATTCACCCCTCCACTTT. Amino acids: CASSPGTGVNSPLHF.

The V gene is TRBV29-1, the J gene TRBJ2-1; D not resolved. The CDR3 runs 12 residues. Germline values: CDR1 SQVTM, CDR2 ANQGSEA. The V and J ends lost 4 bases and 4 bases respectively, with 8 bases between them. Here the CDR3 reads CSVVRPYNEQFF. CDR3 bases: TGCAGCGTTGTGCGACCTTACAATGAGCAGTTCTTC.

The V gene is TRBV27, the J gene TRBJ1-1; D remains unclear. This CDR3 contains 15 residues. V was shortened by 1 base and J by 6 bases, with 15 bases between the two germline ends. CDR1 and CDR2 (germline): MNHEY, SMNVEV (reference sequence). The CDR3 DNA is TGTGCCAGCAGTTTATTATCGTCATATGGCTCTGAAGCTTTCTTT. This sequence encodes CASSLLSSYGSEAFF.

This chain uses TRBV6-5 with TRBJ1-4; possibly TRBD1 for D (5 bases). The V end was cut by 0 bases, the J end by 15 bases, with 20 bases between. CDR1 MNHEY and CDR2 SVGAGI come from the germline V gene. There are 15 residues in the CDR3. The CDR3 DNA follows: TGTGCCAGCAGTTACTCTCCTGGGTTACAGGCCCCAATGTTTTTT. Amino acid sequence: CASSYSPGLQAPMFF.